These T cell receptor beta chains were read from a single sample in a study of T cell repertoires in cytomegalovirus infection. MiXCR, run by TCRdb on the reads, gives a single entry per CDR3 protein. The sample includes more than 45,000 distinct CDR3 sequences, around 18% seen only once; the top ten take 55% to 65%. Their antigens are not known. This material consisted of CD8+ T cells from cultured PBMCs, taken from culture after CMV antigen stimulation. These receptors all come from a human donor in good health (CMV status not recorded). Some clones in this sample may be carry-over from other donors' samples. CDR3s include the opening cysteine and the closing phenylalanine or tryptophan. Each record gives: J gene, V gene, D gene, clone size, CDR3 protein, CDR3 DNA. The D gene is left open where the match is weak. Size is stated for part of the rows, as once, few or many counts, or as a class when the clone is expanded.

j_call: TRBJ1-2; v_call: TRBV6-6; d_call: TRBD1; clone_size: NA; cdr3_aa: CASSYPTDRGISSYTF; cdr3_nt: TGTGCCAGCAGTTATCCCACGGACAGGGGAATTTCTAGCTACACCTTC
j_call: TRBJ1-1; v_call: TRBV5-6; d_call: NA; clone_size: NA; cdr3_aa: CASSAGGRLNTEAFF; cdr3_nt: TGTGCCAGCAGCGCGGGGGGCCGTTTGAACACTGAAGCTTTCTTT
j_call: TRBJ2-1; v_call: TRBV4-3; d_call: TRBD2; clone_size: NA; cdr3_aa: CASSQGLGLVINEQFF; cdr3_nt: TGCGCCAGCAGCCAAGGCCTGGGACTAGTAATCAATGAGCAGTTCTTC
j_call: TRBJ2-7; v_call: TRBV29-1; d_call: NA; clone_size: NA; cdr3_aa: CSVEGRDGYEQYF; cdr3_nt: TGCAGCGTTGAAGGCAGGGACGGCTACGAGCAGTACTTC
j_call: TRBJ2-6; v_call: TRBV4-1; d_call: TRBD1; clone_size: NA; cdr3_aa: CASSHSDRFSGANVLTF; cdr3_nt: TGCGCCAGCAGCCATTCGGACAGGTTTTCTGGGGCCAACGTCCTGACTTTC
j_call: TRBJ2-7; v_call: TRBV9; d_call: TRBD2; clone_size: NA; cdr3_aa: CASSPYGTTSYEQYF; cdr3_nt: TGTGCCAGCAGCCCCTACGGGACTACTTCCTACGAGCAGTACTTC
j_call: TRBJ2-3; v_call: TRBV9; d_call: TRBD2; clone_size: few; cdr3_aa: CASSVASGADTQYF; cdr3_nt: TGTGCCAGCAGCGTAGCTAGCGGAGCCGATACGCAGTATTTT
j_call: TRBJ2-7; v_call: TRBV7-6; d_call: TRBD2; clone_size: NA; cdr3_aa: CASSPVGSGDLSYEQYF; cdr3_nt: TGTGCCAGCAGCCCCGTTGGAAGCGGGGATCTCTCCTACGAGCAGTACTTC
j_call: TRBJ1-1; v_call: TRBV7-6; d_call: NA; clone_size: many; cdr3_aa: CASSLSTGRNTEAFF; cdr3_nt: TGTGCCAGCAGCTTGTCTACAGGGAGGAACACTGAAGCTTTCTTT
j_call: TRBJ1-1; v_call: TRBV7-6; d_call: NA; clone_size: few; cdr3_aa: CASSQQGNTEAFF; cdr3_nt: TGTGCCAGCAGCCAACAAGGGAACACTGAAGCTTTCTTT
j_call: TRBJ2-3; v_call: TRBV28; d_call: TRBD1; clone_size: NA; cdr3_aa: CASSPRQGASTDTQYF; cdr3_nt: TGTGCCAGCAGCCCCCGACAGGGGGCGAGCACAGATACGCAGTATTTT
j_call: TRBJ2-1; v_call: TRBV5-6; d_call: TRBD1; clone_size: NA; cdr3_aa: CASSFRDSYNEQFF; cdr3_nt: TGTGCCAGCAGCTTCCGGGACAGTTACAATGAGCAGTTCTTC
j_call: TRBJ2-7; v_call: TRBV6-2/TRBV6-3; d_call: TRBD1; clone_size: NA; cdr3_aa: CASSDRDSYEQYF; cdr3_nt: TGTGCCAGCAGTGACCGGGACAGCTACGAGCAGTACTTC
j_call: TRBJ1-6; v_call: TRBV7-2; d_call: NA; clone_size: few; cdr3_aa: CASSFQIVPKHNSPLHF; cdr3_nt: TGTGCCAGCAGCTTTCAAATTGTCCCCAAGCATAATTCACCCCTCCACTTT
j_call: TRBJ1-1; v_call: TRBV10-3; d_call: TRBD1; clone_size: few; cdr3_aa: CAINSGGLTEAFF; cdr3_nt: TGTGCCATCAATTCAGGGGGGTTGACTGAAGCTTTCTTT
j_call: TRBJ1-1; v_call: TRBV7-9; d_call: TRBD1; clone_size: NA; cdr3_aa: CASSPRGKQGRTEAFF; cdr3_nt: TGTGCCAGCAGCCCCCGGGGAAAACAGGGGAGGACTGAAGCTTTCTTT
j_call: TRBJ2-7; v_call: TRBV7-2; d_call: NA; clone_size: few; cdr3_aa: CASSFRPTRADEQYF; cdr3_nt: TGTGCCAGCAGCTTCCGTCCGACCCGCGCCGACGAGCAGTACTTC
j_call: TRBJ1-1; v_call: TRBV7-2; d_call: NA; clone_size: NA; cdr3_aa: CASSPRQRNTEAFF; cdr3_nt: TGTGCCAGCAGCCCCCGCCAGAGGAACACTGAAGCTTTCTTT
j_call: TRBJ2-7; v_call: TRBV18; d_call: TRBD1; clone_size: NA; cdr3_aa: CASSPPGNVGGVGVYEQYF; cdr3_nt: TGTGCCAGCTCACCACCCGGTAATGTAGGGGGCGTCGGCGTCTACGAGCAGTACTTC
j_call: TRBJ2-1; v_call: TRBV7-2; d_call: TRBD2; clone_size: NA; cdr3_aa: CASSSYHGLATTYNEQFF; cdr3_nt: TGTGCCAGCAGCTCGTATCATGGACTAGCGACTACATACAATGAGCAGTTCTTC
j_call: TRBJ2-1; v_call: TRBV7-9; d_call: NA; clone_size: many; cdr3_aa: CASSDNRATYNEQFF; cdr3_nt: TGTGCCAGCAGTGACAACAGGGCTACCTACAATGAGCAGTTCTTC
j_call: TRBJ2-1; v_call: TRBV11-1; d_call: NA; clone_size: NA; cdr3_aa: CASSPRLDRHNEQFF; cdr3_nt: TGTGCCAGCAGCCCGAGACTAGATCGCCACAATGAGCAGTTCTTC
j_call: TRBJ1-5; v_call: TRBV12-3/TRBV12-4; d_call: NA; clone_size: NA; cdr3_aa: CASSSNRERGQPQHF; cdr3_nt: TGTGCCAGCAGCAGTAACAGGGAGAGGGGTCAGCCCCAGCATTTT
j_call: TRBJ2-7; v_call: TRBV5-6; d_call: NA; clone_size: NA; cdr3_aa: CASSRGTVYEQYF; cdr3_nt: TGTGCCAGCAGCCGGGGGACAGTCTACGAGCAGTACTTC
j_call: TRBJ2-5; v_call: TRBV7-9; d_call: NA; clone_size: few; cdr3_aa: CASSLTPGDWDGRGTQYF; cdr3_nt: TGTGCCAGCAGCTTAACGCCGGGCGATTGGGACGGCCGGGGGACCCAGTACTTC
j_call: TRBJ1-1; v_call: TRBV5-4; d_call: NA; clone_size: few; cdr3_aa: CASSFRPTNTEAFF; cdr3_nt: TGTGCCAGCAGCTTTCGGCCAACGAACACTGAAGCTTTCTTT
j_call: TRBJ2-3; v_call: TRBV7-2; d_call: NA; clone_size: NA; cdr3_aa: CASRSTSTDTQYF; cdr3_nt: TGTGCCAGCAGGTCTACTAGCACAGATACGCAGTATTTT
j_call: TRBJ2-3; v_call: TRBV12-3/TRBV12-4; d_call: NA; clone_size: few; cdr3_aa: CASSFGREDTQYF; cdr3_nt: TGTGCCAGCAGTTTCGGCAGGGAAGATACGCAGTATTTT
j_call: TRBJ2-1; v_call: TRBV5-5; d_call: NA; clone_size: NA; cdr3_aa: CASSLGAHNEQFF; cdr3_nt: TGTGCCAGCAGCTTAGGGGCCCACAATGAGCAGTTCTTC
j_call: TRBJ2-7; v_call: TRBV19; d_call: TRBD2; clone_size: few; cdr3_aa: CASSPQGTSRRYEQYF; cdr3_nt: TGTGCCAGTAGTCCCCAAGGGACTAGCCGACGCTACGAGCAGTACTTC
j_call: TRBJ1-4; v_call: TRBV7-2; d_call: TRBD1; clone_size: NA; cdr3_aa: CASSLGGQGLEKLFF; cdr3_nt: TGTGCCAGCAGCTTAGGCGGACAGGGGCTGGAAAAACTGTTTTTT
j_call: TRBJ2-7; v_call: TRBV7-9; d_call: NA; clone_size: NA; cdr3_aa: CASSALYEQYF; cdr3_nt: TGTGCCAGCAGCGCACTCTACGAGCAGTACTTC
j_call: TRBJ1-2; v_call: TRBV4-2; d_call: NA; clone_size: NA; cdr3_aa: CASSQDGTAYGYTF; cdr3_nt: TGTGCCAGCAGCCAAGATGGGACGGCCTATGGCTACACCTTC
j_call: TRBJ2-5; v_call: TRBV7-2; d_call: NA; clone_size: NA; cdr3_aa: CASSQAETQYF; cdr3_nt: TGTGCCAGCAGCCAGGCTGAGACCCAGTACTTC
j_call: TRBJ1-1; v_call: TRBV6-1; d_call: NA; clone_size: many; cdr3_aa: CASSLNSGSGTEAFF; cdr3_nt: TGTGCCAGCAGCCTTAACTCGGGCTCGGGCACTGAAGCTTTCTTT
j_call: TRBJ2-5; v_call: TRBV11-1; d_call: NA; clone_size: few; cdr3_aa: CASRGSGETQYF; cdr3_nt: TGTGCCAGCAGAGGGAGCGGAGAGACCCAGTACTTC
j_call: TRBJ2-3; v_call: TRBV12-3/TRBV12-4; d_call: NA; clone_size: NA; cdr3_aa: CALGVLTDTQYF; cdr3_nt: TGTGCCCTCGGGGTTCTCACAGATACGCAGTATTTT
j_call: TRBJ2-7; v_call: TRBV28; d_call: TRBD1; clone_size: many; cdr3_aa: CASSHPRPGGEQYF; cdr3_nt: TGTGCCAGCAGCCATCCTCGACCAGGGGGCGAGCAGTACTTC
j_call: TRBJ2-7; v_call: TRBV11-2; d_call: NA; clone_size: many; cdr3_aa: CASSLVPAASYEQYF; cdr3_nt: TGTGCCAGCAGCTTAGTACCAGCAGCCTCCTACGAGCAGTACTTC
j_call: TRBJ2-3; v_call: TRBV11-1; d_call: NA; clone_size: NA; cdr3_aa: CASSSAVDTQYF; cdr3_nt: TGTGCCAGCAGCTCAGCGGTAGATACGCAGTATTTT
j_call: TRBJ2-7; v_call: TRBV19; d_call: TRBD2; clone_size: many; cdr3_aa: CASSYGLAGGPYEQYF; cdr3_nt: TGTGCCAGTAGTTATGGACTAGCGGGAGGACCCTACGAGCAGTACTTC
j_call: TRBJ2-7; v_call: TRBV4-3; d_call: NA; clone_size: NA; cdr3_aa: CASSQDRAAGHEQYF; cdr3_nt: TGCGCCAGCAGCCAAGATCGAGCTGCAGGACACGAGCAGTACTTC
j_call: TRBJ2-1; v_call: TRBV11-1; d_call: TRBD2; clone_size: few; cdr3_aa: CASSLAGGPLNEQFF; cdr3_nt: TGTGCCAGCAGCCTAGCGGGGGGCCCCCTCAATGAGCAGTTCTTC
j_call: TRBJ2-1; v_call: TRBV7-9; d_call: TRBD2; clone_size: few; cdr3_aa: CASSSTSGVYSEQFF; cdr3_nt: TGTGCCAGCAGCTCGACTAGCGGGGTGTACAGTGAGCAGTTCTTC
j_call: TRBJ2-7; v_call: TRBV7-3; d_call: NA; clone_size: NA; cdr3_aa: CASSPTGPSGNEQYF; cdr3_nt: TGTGCCAGCAGCCCTACGGGGCCGTCGGGGAACGAGCAGTACTTC
j_call: TRBJ2-3; v_call: TRBV12-3/TRBV12-4; d_call: NA; clone_size: once; cdr3_aa: CASSPRTFTDTQYF; cdr3_nt: TGTGCCAGCAGTCCGAGGACCTTCACAGATACGCAGTATTTT
j_call: TRBJ2-7; v_call: TRBV10-3; d_call: TRBD2; clone_size: NA; cdr3_aa: CAITSGDSYEQYF; cdr3_nt: TGTGCCATCACTAGCGGGGATTCCTACGAGCAGTACTTC
j_call: TRBJ2-3; v_call: TRBV12-3/TRBV12-4; d_call: TRBD1; clone_size: few; cdr3_aa: CASSSRAGGLNTDTQYF; cdr3_nt: TGTGCCAGCAGTTCGCGCGCAGGGGGCCTCAACACAGATACGCAGTATTTT
j_call: TRBJ2-7; v_call: TRBV6-1; d_call: NA; clone_size: many; cdr3_aa: CASSGGGGYEQYF; cdr3_nt: TGTGCCAGCAGTGGGGGAGGTGGCTACGAGCAGTACTTC
j_call: TRBJ2-1; v_call: TRBV6-2/TRBV6-3; d_call: NA; clone_size: many; cdr3_aa: CASHKGPGTMRYNEQFF; cdr3_nt: TGTGCCAGCCACAAGGGCCCCGGGACGATGCGATACAATGAGCAGTTCTTC
j_call: TRBJ2-1; v_call: TRBV7-8; d_call: TRBD1; clone_size: many; cdr3_aa: CASSLRDSTYNEQFF; cdr3_nt: TGTGCCAGCAGCTTAAGGGACAGTACCTACAATGAGCAGTTCTTC
j_call: TRBJ2-1; v_call: TRBV29-1; d_call: NA; clone_size: NA; cdr3_aa: CSVEGGRRLGDEQFF; cdr3_nt: TGCAGCGTTGAGGGCGGGCGGCGTCTTGGAGATGAGCAGTTCTTC
j_call: TRBJ1-2; v_call: TRBV12-3/TRBV12-4; d_call: TRBD1; clone_size: NA; cdr3_aa: CASSPRTGPTYGYTF; cdr3_nt: TGTGCCAGCAGTCCCCGGACAGGACCAACTTATGGCTACACCTTC
j_call: TRBJ2-7; v_call: TRBV25-1; d_call: TRBD1; clone_size: NA; cdr3_aa: CASSETGIHSYEQYF; cdr3_nt: TGTGCCAGCAGCGAGACAGGGATCCACTCCTACGAGCAGTACTTC
j_call: TRBJ2-7; v_call: TRBV7-2; d_call: TRBD1; clone_size: NA; cdr3_aa: CASSLVGTGYEQYF; cdr3_nt: TGTGCCAGCAGCTTAGTGGGGACAGGGTACGAGCAGTACTTC
j_call: TRBJ1-1; v_call: TRBV7-9; d_call: NA; clone_size: many; cdr3_aa: CASSLSQNTEAFF; cdr3_nt: TGTGCCAGCAGCTTGAGTCAGAACACTGAAGCTTTCTTT
j_call: TRBJ2-4; v_call: TRBV7-9; d_call: TRBD1; clone_size: few; cdr3_aa: CASSSGTGQAKNIQYF; cdr3_nt: TGTGCCAGCAGCTCAGGGACAGGACAAGCCAAAAACATTCAGTACTTC
j_call: TRBJ2-1; v_call: TRBV27; d_call: NA; clone_size: NA; cdr3_aa: CASGATLGYNEQFF; cdr3_nt: TGTGCCAGTGGGGCGACCTTAGGGTACAATGAGCAGTTCTTC
j_call: TRBJ1-1; v_call: TRBV11-2; d_call: TRBD1; clone_size: NA; cdr3_aa: CASSNPGGWNTEAFF; cdr3_nt: TGTGCCAGCAGCAATCCAGGGGGCTGGAACACTGAAGCTTTCTTT